A selection of T cell receptor beta chains follows, all from one sample in a study of blood T cell repertoires in COVID-19. Using immunoSEQ multiplex PCR, the repertoire was profiled, and TCRdb retains in-frame clones only, with some absent. In the table there are more than 50,000 clones, about 74% of which are singletons. The sample consisted of peripheral blood. These receptors came from a woman older than 75 with acute or convalescent COVID-19. The CDR3 runs from the conserved cysteine through the conserved F or W. Fields, in order: J gene, clone size, D gene, V gene, CDR3 protein, CDR3 DNA. The D gene is left open where the match is weak. Clone size is given for some rows only: seen once, a few or many times, or a class if the clone is expanded.

>TRBJ2-5|few|-|TRBV7-8
CASSSRTISVAETQYF
TGTGCCAGCAGCTCACGGACTATATCGGTTGCCGAGACCCAGTACTTC
>TRBJ1-5|-|TRBD1|TRBV6-5
CASSSDRVGNQPQHF
TGTGCCAGCAGTTCCGACAGGGTGGGCAATCAGCCCCAGCATTTT
>TRBJ2-2|-|TRBD1|TRBV19
CASSGQGSTGELFF
TGTGCCAGTAGTGGACAGGGCTCCACCGGGGAGCTGTTTTTT
>TRBJ2-3|-|-|TRBV11-1
CASSPRDNRYTDTQYF
TGTGCCAGCAGCCCTAGGGACAACCGCTACACAGATACGCAGTATTTT
>TRBJ1-5|few|TRBD1|TRBV7-8
CASSRQGAFQPQHF
TGTGCCAGCTCCAGACAGGGGGCGTTTCAGCCCCAGCATTTT
>TRBJ1-1|-|TRBD1|TRBV6-4
CASSQKGTGAMNTEAFF
TGTGCCAGCAGTCAAAAGGGGACAGGGGCCATGAACACTGAAGCTTTCTTT
>TRBJ2-3|-|TRBD2|TRBV5-1
CASSLGLAGGTDTQYF
TGCGCCAGCAGCCTGGGACTAGCGGGAGGGACAGATACGCAGTATTTT
>TRBJ2-3|few|TRBD2|TRBV2
CASSVSGMTTQYF
TGTGCCAGCAGTGTTAGCGGGATGACTACGCAGTATTTT
>TRBJ2-3|-|TRBD1|TRBV24-1
CATSGQGIADTQYF
TGTGCCACCAGCGGACAGGGAATTGCAGATACGCAGTATTTT
>TRBJ1-2|-|-|TRBV11-2
CASSLAPSRGYTF
TGTGCCAGCAGCTTAGCCCCTTCGAGAGGCTACACCTTC
>TRBJ2-3|-|TRBD1|TRBV5-5
CASSYGDRAFVDTQYF
TGTGCCAGCAGCTACGGGGACAGGGCTTTCGTAGATACGCAGTATTTT
>TRBJ1-2|-|TRBD1|TRBV19
CASTETGVDGYTF
TGTGCCAGTACCGAGACAGGGGTAGATGGCTACACCTTC
>TRBJ1-5|-|TRBD1|TRBV5-4
CASSSQGVEQPQHF
TGTGCCAGCAGCTCACAGGGGGTAGAGCAGCCCCAGCATTTT
>TRBJ2-3|-|-|TRBV28
CASSSYRADTQYF
TGTGCCAGCAGTTCCTACAGGGCAGATACGCAGTATTTT
>TRBJ1-1|-|-|TRBV18
CASSPAVPNTEAFF
TGTGCCAGCTCACCCGCAGTCCCGAACACTGAAGCTTTCTTT
>TRBJ1-2|few|TRBD1|TRBV29-1
CSVDGGQGKLTF
TGCAGCGTTGATGGGGGACAGGGGAAACTGACGTTC
>TRBJ1-5|-|-|TRBV7-2
CASSLEGLGPQHF
TGTGCCAGCAGCTTAGAGGGGTTAGGACCCCAGCATTTT
>TRBJ1-1|-|TRBD1|TRBV10-3
CAIRDRGLNTEAFF
TGTGCCATCAGGGACAGGGGATTGAACACTGAAGCTTTCTTT
>TRBJ2-3|few|TRBD2|TRBV19
CASSIGGLAGVLDTQYF
TGTGCCAGTAGTATAGGCGGACTAGCGGGAGTTCTTGATACGCAGTATTTT
>TRBJ1-2|-|-|TRBV9
CASSPQGGGNYGYTF
TGTGCCAGCAGCCCCCAAGGGGGGGGAAACTATGGCTACACCTTC
>TRBJ2-1|-|-|TRBV11-3
CASSLDGPAGEQFF
TGTGCCAGCAGCTTAGATGGGCCAGCGGGTGAGCAGTTCTTC
>TRBJ2-2|-|-|TRBV12-3/TRBV12-4
CASSLIGGGELFF
TGTGCCAGCAGTTTAATAGGGGGCGGGGAGCTGTTTTTT
>TRBJ2-1|-|-|TRBV7-2
CASRFRRDSSYNEQFF
TGTGCCAGCAGATTTCGCAGGGATAGCTCCTACAATGAGCAGTTCTTC
>TRBJ1-2|few|-|TRBV6-1
CASSEGQGLGYTF
TGTGCCAGCAGTGAAGGGCAGGGGCTTGGCTACACCTTC
>TRBJ2-2|once|TRBD2|TRBV28
CASSLRTSGGTGELFF
TGTGCCAGCAGTTTGCGGACTAGCGGGGGCACCGGGGAGCTGTTTTTT
>TRBJ1-2|-|TRBD1|TRBV11-2
CASSSWTGGPLIGGYTF
TGTGCCAGCAGCTCTTGGACAGGGGGCCCTCTAATCGGAGGCTACACCTTC
>TRBJ2-1|-|TRBD2|TRBV6-2/TRBV6-3
CASSGLAGGRSSYNEQFF
TGTGCCAGCAGTGGACTAGCGGGAGGACGGAGCTCCTACAATGAGCAGTTCTTC
>TRBJ1-5|-|-|TRBV4-2
CASSQDQTAGVKPQHF
TGTGCCAGCAGCCAAGATCAGACGGCAGGGGTGAAGCCCCAGCATTTT
>TRBJ2-3|-|-|TRBV28
CASRRDPGDTQYF
TGTGCCAGCAGGCGGGATCCAGGAGATACGCAGTATTTT
>TRBJ1-3|once|-|TRBV4-2
CASSHPGEENTIYF
TGTGCCAGCAGCCATCCGGGGGAAGAAAACACCATATATTTT
>TRBJ1-2|-|-|TRBV4-1
CASSQEGREVDYGYTF
TGCGCCAGCAGCCAAGAAGGGCGGGAGGTAGACTATGGCTACACCTTC
>TRBJ1-4|-|-|TRBV4-1
CASSPRNWEKLFF
TGCGCCAGCAGCCCCAGGAATTGGGAAAAACTGTTTTTT
>TRBJ1-5|few|-|TRBV28
CASRYTGYNQPQHF
TGTGCCAGCAGATATACAGGTTACAATCAGCCCCAGCATTTT
>TRBJ2-7|-|TRBD2|TRBV20-1
CSASVAGKNYEQYF
TGCAGTGCTAGTGTAGCGGGAAAAAACTACGAGCAGTACTTC
>TRBJ1-5|once|-|TRBV19
CASRWARGHQPQHF
TGTGCCAGTAGATGGGCCCGGGGTCATCAGCCCCAGCATTTT
>TRBJ2-3|-|TRBD1|TRBV9
CASSVGDRGTDTQYF
TGTGCCAGCAGCGTGGGGGACAGGGGAACAGATACGCAGTATTTT
>TRBJ2-1|-|TRBD2|TRBV6-5
CASSYSDGRSDEQFF
TGTGCCAGCAGTTACTCGGACGGGAGGAGTGATGAGCAGTTCTTC
>TRBJ1-5|-|TRBD1|TRBV28
CASSSNRQGSGNQPQHF
TGTGCCAGCAGTTCAAACCGACAGGGGTCAGGCAATCAGCCCCAGCATTTT